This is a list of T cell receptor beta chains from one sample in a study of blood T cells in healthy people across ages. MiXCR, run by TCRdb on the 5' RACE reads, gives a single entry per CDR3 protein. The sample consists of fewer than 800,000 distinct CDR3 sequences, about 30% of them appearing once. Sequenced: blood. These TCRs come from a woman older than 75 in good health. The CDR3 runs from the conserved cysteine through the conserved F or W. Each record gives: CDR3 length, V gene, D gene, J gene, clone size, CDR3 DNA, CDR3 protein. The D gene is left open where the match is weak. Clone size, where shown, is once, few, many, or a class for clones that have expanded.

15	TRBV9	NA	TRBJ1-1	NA	TGTGCCAGCAGCCCGTGGACAGTCCCGAACACTGAAGCTTTCTTT	CASSPWTVPNTEAFF
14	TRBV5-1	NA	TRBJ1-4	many	TGCGCCAGCAGCTCCGCGCCAACAGGAGAAAAACTGTTTTTT	CASSSAPTGEKLFF
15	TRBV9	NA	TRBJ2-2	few	TGTGCCAGCAGCCCCATAACAGCGTACACCGGGGAGCTGTTTTTT	CASSPITAYTGELFF
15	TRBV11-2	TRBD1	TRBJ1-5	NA	TGTGCCAGCAGCGTACAGGGGAGGCCCAATCAGCCCCAGCATTTT	CASSVQGRPNQPQHF
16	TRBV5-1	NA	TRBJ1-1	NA	TGCGCCAGCACGACCATCGGGGGGGTCTCGAACACTGAAGCTTTCTTT	CASTTIGGVSNTEAFF
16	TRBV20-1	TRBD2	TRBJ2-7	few	TGCAGTGCTAGAGGGGGGCGGGGGGCGGCCTACAATGAGCAGTACTTC	CSARGGRGAAYNEQYF
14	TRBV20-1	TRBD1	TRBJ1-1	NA	TGCAGTGCTAGTACAGGGGACCCGAACACTGAAGCTTTCTTT	CSASTGDPNTEAFF
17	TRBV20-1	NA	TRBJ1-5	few	TGCAGTGCTACCCCGTTGAGGGGTTGGGGGAGCAATCAGCCCCAGCATTTT	CSATPLRGWGSNQPQHF
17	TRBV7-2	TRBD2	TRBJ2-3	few	TGTGCCAGCAGTTTCCTCCTAGCGGGGGGGCGTTCGGATACGCAGTATTTT	CASSFLLAGGRSDTQYF
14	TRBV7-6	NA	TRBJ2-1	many	TGTGCCAGCAGCTTATTACAGGGTAGTGATGAGCAGTTCTTC	CASSLLQGSDEQFF
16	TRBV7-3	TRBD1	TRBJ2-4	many	TGTGCCAGCAGCCTAACGGGGACAGGAGCCAAAAACATTCAGTACTTC	CASSLTGTGAKNIQYF
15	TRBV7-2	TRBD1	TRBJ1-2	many	TGTGCCAGCAGCCCTACGGGACAGGTTAACTATGGCTACACCTTC	CASSPTGQVNYGYTF
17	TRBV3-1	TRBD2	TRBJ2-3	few	TGTGCCAGCAGCCTAGGAGGGAGCGGGGAACTCACAGATACGCAGTATTTT	CASSLGGSGELTDTQYF
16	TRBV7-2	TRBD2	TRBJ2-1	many	TGTGCCAGCAGCTTAGCCGGCGGGGGGGCTTATAATGAGCAGTTCTTC	CASSLAGGGAYNEQFF
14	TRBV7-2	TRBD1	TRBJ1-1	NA	TGTGCCAGCAGCAGATGGACAGGAGGGACTGAAGCTTTCTTT	CASSRWTGGTEAFF
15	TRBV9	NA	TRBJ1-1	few	TGTGCCAGCAGCGAGACAGTCGCCCCGAACACTGAAGCTTTCTTT	CASSETVAPNTEAFF
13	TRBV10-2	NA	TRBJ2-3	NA	TGCGCCAGCCGGGAGCGCGGCACAGATACGCAGTATTTT	CASRERGTDTQYF
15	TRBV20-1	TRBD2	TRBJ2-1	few	TGCAGTGCCATCCTTGGCGGGGGGGCCATCGGTGAGCAGTTCTTC	CSAILGGGAIGEQFF
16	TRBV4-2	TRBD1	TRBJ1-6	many	TGTGCCAGCAGCCAAGAACAGGGGAGTCGTGGTTCACCCCTCCACTTT	CASSQEQGSRGSPLHF
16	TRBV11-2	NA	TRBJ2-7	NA	TGTGCCAGCAGCCCGGGGACAAGGCCCGGCGCCTACGAGCAGTACTTC	CASSPGTRPGAYEQYF
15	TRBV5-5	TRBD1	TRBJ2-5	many	TGTGCCAGCAGCTATGGGGACAGGGGGCGAGAGACCCAGTACTTC	CASSYGDRGRETQYF
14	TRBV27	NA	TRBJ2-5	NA	TGTGCCAGCAGTTTAAGGCTAGCGTCCGATGAGCAGTACTTC	CASSLRLASDEQYF
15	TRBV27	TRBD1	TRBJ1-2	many	TGTGCCAGCAGTTTCCTAGGGGGACAGGGCTATGGCTACACCTTC	CASSFLGGQGYGYTF
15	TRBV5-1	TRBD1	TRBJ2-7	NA	TGCGCCAGCAGCCCGGTTCGGACAGGGGTCCACGAGCAGTACTTC	CASSPVRTGVHEQYF
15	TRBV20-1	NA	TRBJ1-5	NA	TGCAGTGCTAGAGACCCGGGACGGAGCAATCAGCCCCAGCATTTT	CSARDPGRSNQPQHF
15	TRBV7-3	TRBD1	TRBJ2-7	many	TGTGCCAGCAGCCTAGGGACAGAACCCCCCCACGAGCAGTACTTC	CASSLGTEPPHEQYF
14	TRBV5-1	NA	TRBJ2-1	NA	TGCGCCAGCAGCTGGGGGACGGGACGGGATGAGCAGTTCTTC	CASSWGTGRDEQFF
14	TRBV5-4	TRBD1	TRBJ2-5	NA	TGTGCCAGCAGCTACAGGGGTCGGGTAGAGACCCAGTACTTC	CASSYRGRVETQYF
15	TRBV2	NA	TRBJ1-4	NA	TGTGCCAGCAGAAGATCGGACAGACCTAATGAAAAACTGTTTTTT	CASRRSDRPNEKLFF
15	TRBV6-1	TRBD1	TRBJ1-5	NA	TGTGCCAGCAGCACCGGGACAGGGGGCCGTCAGCCCCAGCATTTT	CASSTGTGGRQPQHF
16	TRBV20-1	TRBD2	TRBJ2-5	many	TGCAGTGCTAGAACCATAGCGGGGGGACGCCAAGAGACCCAGTACTTC	CSARTIAGGRQETQYF
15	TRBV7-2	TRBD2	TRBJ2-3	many	TGTGCCAGCAGATATCCGGGACTAGCGGGGGATACGCAGTATTTT	CASRYPGLAGDTQYF
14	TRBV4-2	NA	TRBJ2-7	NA	TGTGCCAGCAGCCAAGATAATGGGTTGGGGGAGCAGTACTTC	CASSQDNGLGEQYF